This T cell receptor (beta chain) was sequenced in a study of T-cell reconstitution after alpha-beta-depleted transplantation in children. This clonotype was seen many times. The TCRbeta library was prepared with unique molecular identifiers. MiXCR, run by TCRdb on the PCR reads, gives a single entry per CDR3 protein. This table holds 640,000 or so distinct CDR3 sequences, 16% found once. Germline V gene data show CDR1 as SEHNR and CDR2 as FQNEAQ (reference sequence). V was cut by 7 bases and J by 7 bases, with 16 bases left in between. The CDR3 consists of 13 residues. The source material was PBMCs from the stem cell graft donor, sampled from the stem cell graft. The TCR was taken from a human donor who donated a stem cell graft to a child with acute myeloid leukemia. V is TRBV7-9 and J is TRBJ1-1; D is uncertain. CDR3 in amino acids: CASIMPRRNEAFF. The CDR3 bases are TGTGCCAGCATTATGCCTAGACGGAATGAAGCTTTCTTT.